This is a list of T cell receptor beta chains from one sample in a study of molecular identifiers for immune sequencing clone quantification. MiXCR, applied by TCRdb to the PCR reads, yields one record per CDR3 protein. Seen here are about 5,500 distinct CDR3 sequences, 16% observed once, and the top ten hold 2.3%. The material sequenced was naive CD8+ T cells from blood, with Jurkat cell RNA spiked in. These receptors were taken from a human donor in good health. Some libraries in this study had Jurkat cell RNA spiked in. The CDR3 runs from the conserved cysteine through the conserved F or W. The D gene is left open where the match is weak. Size is stated as once, few, many, or a class for an expanded clone.

clone size	D gene	V gene	J gene	CDR3 protein	CDR3 DNA
medium-sized	.	TRBV7-2	TRBJ2-2	CASSLVGHLYPGELFF	TGTGCCAGCAGCTTAGTAGGCCACCTTTACCCCGGGGAGCTGTTTTTT
medium-sized	TRBD1	TRBV19	TRBJ2-7	CASSSYRGHSYEQYF	TGTGCCAGTAGTAGCTACAGGGGGCACTCCTACGAGCAGTACTTC
many	TRBD1	TRBV11-1	TRBJ2-1	CASSLRVSDRVKNEQFF	TGTGCCAGCAGCTTACGCGTCTCGGACAGGGTGAAAAATGAGCAGTTCTTC
few	.	TRBV11-3	TRBJ2-2	CASSLEASTNTGELFF	TGTGCCAGCAGCTTAGAAGCGTCAACGAACACCGGGGAGCTGTTTTTT
medium-sized	TRBD2	TRBV7-8	TRBJ2-1	CAGGTTSTNEQFF	TGTGCCGGGGGGACGACTAGCACGAATGAGCAGTTCTTC
medium-sized	.	TRBV20-1	TRBJ2-7	CSARDLMGYEQYF	TGCAGTGCTAGAGATCTCATGGGGTACGAGCAGTACTTC
medium-sized	.	TRBV27	TRBJ1-6	CASSLGSGLPLHF	TGTGCCAGCAGTTTGGGGTCAGGGTTACCCCTCCACTTT
medium-sized	.	TRBV6-2/TRBV6-3	TRBJ1-2	CASSSFDGVYGYTF	TGTGCCAGCAGTTCCTTTGACGGAGTCTATGGCTACACCTTC
medium-sized	.	TRBV20-1	TRBJ2-7	CSARVLASYEQYF	TGCAGTGCTAGAGTACTAGCCTCCTACGAGCAGTACTTC
many	TRBD1	TRBV5-6	TRBJ1-1	CASSGQARTEAFF	TGTGCCAGCAGTGGACAGGCTAGGACTGAAGCTTTCTTT
medium-sized	TRBD2	TRBV9	TRBJ2-7	CASSPGTSGAYEQYF	TGTGCCAGCAGCCCCGGGACTAGCGGGGCCTACGAGCAGTACTTC
medium-sized	TRBD1	TRBV28	TRBJ1-4	CASSLWEGQGNEKLFF	TGTGCCAGCAGTTTATGGGAGGGACAGGGTAATGAAAAACTGTTTTTT
medium-sized	TRBD1	TRBV7-9	TRBJ2-5	CASSFRQGAQETQYF	TGTGCCAGCAGCTTCAGACAGGGAGCCCAAGAGACCCAGTACTTC
large	.	TRBV7-9	TRBJ2-3	CASSWSGVSADTQYF	TGTGCCAGCAGCTGGTCCGGAGTATCGGCAGATACGCAGTATTTT
medium-sized	.	TRBV4-3	TRBJ2-3	CASSQGVAGPPATQYF	TGCGCCAGCAGCCAAGGGGTCGCGGGTCCCCCGGCAACGCAGTATTTT